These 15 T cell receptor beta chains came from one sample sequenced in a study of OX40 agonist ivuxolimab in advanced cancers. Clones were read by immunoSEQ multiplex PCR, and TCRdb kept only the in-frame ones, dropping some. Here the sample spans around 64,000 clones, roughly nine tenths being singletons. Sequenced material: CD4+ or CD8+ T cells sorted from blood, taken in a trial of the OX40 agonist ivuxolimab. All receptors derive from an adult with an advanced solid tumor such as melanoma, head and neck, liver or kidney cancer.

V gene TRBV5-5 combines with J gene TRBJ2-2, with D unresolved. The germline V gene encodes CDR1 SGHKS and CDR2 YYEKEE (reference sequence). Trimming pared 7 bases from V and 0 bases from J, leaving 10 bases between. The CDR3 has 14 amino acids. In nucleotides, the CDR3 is TGTGCCAGCTCAGTTTGGGCGAACACCGGGGAGCTGTTTTTT. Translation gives CASSVWANTGELFF.

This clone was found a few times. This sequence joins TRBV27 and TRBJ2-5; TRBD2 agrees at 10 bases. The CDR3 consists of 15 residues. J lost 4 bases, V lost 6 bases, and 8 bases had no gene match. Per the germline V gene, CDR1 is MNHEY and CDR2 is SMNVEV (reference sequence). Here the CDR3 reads CASRGSGRWGETQYF. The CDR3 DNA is TGTGCCAGCAGGGGTAGCGGGAGGTGGGGAGAGACCCAGTACTTC.

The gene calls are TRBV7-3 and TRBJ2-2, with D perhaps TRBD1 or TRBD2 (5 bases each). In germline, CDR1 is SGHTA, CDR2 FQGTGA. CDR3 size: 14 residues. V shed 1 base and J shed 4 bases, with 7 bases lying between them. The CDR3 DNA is TGTGCCAGCAGCTTAATTGGGGGCACCGGGGAGCTGTTTTTT. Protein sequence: CASSLIGGTGELFF.

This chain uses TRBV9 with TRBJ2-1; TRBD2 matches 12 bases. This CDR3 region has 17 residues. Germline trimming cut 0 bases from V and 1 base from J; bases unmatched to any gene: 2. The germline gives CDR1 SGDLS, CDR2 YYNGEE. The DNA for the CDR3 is TGTGCCAGCAGCGTAGATCTAGCGGGAGGGTCCTACAATGAGCAGTTCTTC. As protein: CASSVDLAGGSYNEQFF. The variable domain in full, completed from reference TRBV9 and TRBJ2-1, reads DSGVTQTPKHLITATGQRVTLRCSPRSGDLSVYWYQQSLDQGLQFLIQYYNGEERAKGNILERFSAQQFPDLHSELNLSSLELGDSALYFCASSVDLAGGSYNEQFFGPGTRLTVL.

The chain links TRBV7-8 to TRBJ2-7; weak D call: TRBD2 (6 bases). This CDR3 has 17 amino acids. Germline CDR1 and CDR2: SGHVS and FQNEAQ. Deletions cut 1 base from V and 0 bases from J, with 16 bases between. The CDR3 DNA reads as TGTGCCAGCAGCTTAGGATGGGGACTGCCGAGCTCCTACGAGCAGTACTTC. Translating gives CASSLGWGLPSSYEQYF.

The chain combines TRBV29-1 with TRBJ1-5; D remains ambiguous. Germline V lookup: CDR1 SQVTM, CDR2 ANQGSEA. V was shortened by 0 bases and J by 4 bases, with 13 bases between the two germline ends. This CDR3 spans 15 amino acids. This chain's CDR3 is CSVEDHGPRNQPQHF. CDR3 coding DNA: TGCAGCGTTGAAGATCACGGGCCCCGAAATCAGCCCCAGCATTTT.

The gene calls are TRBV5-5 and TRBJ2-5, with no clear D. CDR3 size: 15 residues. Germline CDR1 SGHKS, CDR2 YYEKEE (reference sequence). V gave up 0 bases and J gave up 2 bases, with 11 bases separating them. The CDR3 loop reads CASSLEVGTQETQYF. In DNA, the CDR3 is TGTGCCAGCAGCTTGGAGGTGGGTACTCAAGAGACCCAGTACTTC.

This CDR3 is CASSPPGTGENTGELFF. CDR3 coding DNA: TGTGCCAGCAGTCCACCCGGGACAGGGGAGAACACCGGGGAGCTGTTTTTT. V and J are TRBV27 and TRBJ2-2; 10 positions match TRBD1. The CDR3 has 17 amino acids. The ends lost 5 bases at V and 1 base at J; junction bases unmatched: 7. Germline lookup yields CDR1 MNHEY and CDR2 SMNVEV (reference sequence).

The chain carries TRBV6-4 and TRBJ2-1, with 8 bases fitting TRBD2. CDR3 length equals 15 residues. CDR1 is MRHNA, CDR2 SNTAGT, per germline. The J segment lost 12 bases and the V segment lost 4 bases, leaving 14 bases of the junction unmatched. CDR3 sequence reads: CASSARAGAVVGQFF. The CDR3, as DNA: TGTGCCAGCAGTGCTAGAGCGGGAGCGGTGGTCGGGCAGTTCTTC.

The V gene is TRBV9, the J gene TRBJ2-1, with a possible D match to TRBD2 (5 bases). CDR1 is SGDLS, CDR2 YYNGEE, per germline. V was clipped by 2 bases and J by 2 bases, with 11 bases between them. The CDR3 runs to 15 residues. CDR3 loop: CASSVVSGTYNEQFF. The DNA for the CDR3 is TGTGCCAGCAGCGTCGTAAGCGGAACCTACAATGAGCAGTTCTTC.

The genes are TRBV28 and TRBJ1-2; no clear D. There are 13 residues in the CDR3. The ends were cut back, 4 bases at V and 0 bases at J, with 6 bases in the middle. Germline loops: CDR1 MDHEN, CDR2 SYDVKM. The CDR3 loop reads CASSYGSNYGYTF. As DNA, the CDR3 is TGTGCCAGCAGTTACGGGTCTAACTATGGCTACACCTTC.

The CDR3 loop is CASSLAGTSGDYGYTF. CDR3 nucleotides: TGCGCCAGCAGCTTGGCCGGGACATCAGGCGACTATGGCTACACCTTC. The chain has TRBV5-1 and TRBJ1-2; D perhaps matches TRBD1 (6 bases). The CDR3 is 16 amino acids. Trimming shortened V by 0 bases and J by 3 bases, and 15 bases separated the two germline ends. The V gene's germline CDR1 is SGHRS and CDR2 YFSETQ.

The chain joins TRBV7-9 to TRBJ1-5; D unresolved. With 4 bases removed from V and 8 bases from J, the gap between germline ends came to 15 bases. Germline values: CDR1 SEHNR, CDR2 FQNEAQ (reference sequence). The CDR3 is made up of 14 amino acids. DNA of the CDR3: TGTGCCAGCAGCTCCTTCAGCAACCCGGAGCCCCAGCATTTT. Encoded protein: CASSSFSNPEPQHF.

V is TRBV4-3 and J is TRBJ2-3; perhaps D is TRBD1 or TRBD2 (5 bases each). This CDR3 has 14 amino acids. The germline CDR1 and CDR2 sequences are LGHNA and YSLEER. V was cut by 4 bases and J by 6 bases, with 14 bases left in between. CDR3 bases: TGCGCCAGCAGCCCAGGGAGTAGCGCCGATACGCAGTATTTT. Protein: CASSPGSSADTQYF.

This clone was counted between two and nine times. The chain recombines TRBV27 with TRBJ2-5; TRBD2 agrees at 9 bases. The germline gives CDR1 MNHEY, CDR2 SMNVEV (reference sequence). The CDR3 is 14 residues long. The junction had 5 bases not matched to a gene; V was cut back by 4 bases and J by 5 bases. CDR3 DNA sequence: TGTGCCAGCAGTTCGGGACTAGCTTCGGAGACCCAGTACTTC. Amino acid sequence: CASSSGLASETQYF.